This T cell receptor (beta chain) came from a study of T cells in Graves' hyperthyroidism and ophthalmopathy. Study conclusions and caveats: Researchers report that a 13 V-J model separated ophthalmopathy from stable hyperthyroidism.

From RNA transcripts, TCR beta CDR3 regions were amplified. An initial round of RT-PCR targeting the TCR CDR3 relied on the HTBI primer set. TCRdb reanalysed the multiplex PCR reads using MiXCR and keeps one entry per CDR3 protein. The sample includes about 300,000 distinct CDR3 sequences, about 15% of them seen just once. The V gene end was trimmed by 5 bases and the J gene end by 5 bases; junction bases not matched to a gene: 9. The CDR3 is 14 amino acids. Germline assignment: CDR1 MNHNS and CDR2 SASEGT. As to this clonotype: As yet, its antigen is unknown.

The sequencing sample was made of blood. The genes are TRBV6-1 and TRBJ2-7, with TRBD1 identical over 7 bases. This TCR came from a man aged 30 to 45 with Graves' hyperthyroidism. CDR3 loop: CASSRQGLLDEQYF. CDR3 in DNA: TGTGCCAGCAGTCGACAGGGTTTGTTGGACGAGCAGTACTTC.